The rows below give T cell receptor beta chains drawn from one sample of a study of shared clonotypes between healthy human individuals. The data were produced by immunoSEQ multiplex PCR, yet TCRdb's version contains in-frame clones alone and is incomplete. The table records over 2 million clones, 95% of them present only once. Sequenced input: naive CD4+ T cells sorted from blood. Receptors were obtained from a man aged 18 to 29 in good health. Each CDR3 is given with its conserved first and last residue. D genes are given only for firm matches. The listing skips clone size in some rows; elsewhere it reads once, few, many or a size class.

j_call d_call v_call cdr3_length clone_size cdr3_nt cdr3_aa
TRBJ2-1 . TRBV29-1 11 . TGCAGCGTTGGAGGGGGGGACGAGCAGTTCTTC CSVGGGDEQFF
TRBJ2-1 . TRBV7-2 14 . TGTGCCAGCATCCCTCGTAGTAGCTTGAATGAGCAGTTCTTC CASIPRSSLNEQFF
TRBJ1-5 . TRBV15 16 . TGTGCCACCAGCACAAGAGTGGGACTAGACAATCAGCCCCAGCATTTT CATSTRVGLDNQPQHF
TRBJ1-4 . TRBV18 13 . TGTGCCAGCTCCGCAGGGAGTGGCGAAAAACTGTTTTTT CASSAGSGEKLFF
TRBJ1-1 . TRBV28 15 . TGTGCCAGCAGTTTATCCGGCAGGGATGGCACTGAAGCTTTCTTT CASSLSGRDGTEAFF
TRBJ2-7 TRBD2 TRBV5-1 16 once TGCGCCAGCAGCATAACCGGGACTAGCTCTATCTACGAGCAGTACTTC CASSITGTSSIYEQYF
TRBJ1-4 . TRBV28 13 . TGTGCCAGCAATTCAGGGGCCGAGGAAAAACTGTTTTTT CASNSGAEEKLFF
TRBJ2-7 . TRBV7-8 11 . TGTGCCAGCAGCAGGGGCTACGAGCAGTACTTC CASSRGYEQYF
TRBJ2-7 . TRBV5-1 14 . TGCGCCAGCAGCTTGCGGGGGGCGCCTTACGAGCAGTACTTC CASSLRGAPYEQYF
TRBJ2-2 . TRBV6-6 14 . TGTGCCAGCGTGGCGGGGCCCTACACCGGGGAGCTGTTTTTT CASVAGPYTGELFF
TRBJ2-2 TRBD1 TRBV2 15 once TGTGCCAGCAGTGGAGACAGGGGGACTGGCGGGGAGCTGTTTTTT CASSGDRGTGGELFF
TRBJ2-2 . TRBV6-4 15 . TGTGCCAGCAGTGACAGGGGCACGAACACCGGGGAGCTGTTTTTT CASSDRGTNTGELFF
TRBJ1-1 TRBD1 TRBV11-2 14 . TGTGCCAGCAGCTTTGACAGGGCTGACACTGAAGCTTTCTTT CASSFDRADTEAFF
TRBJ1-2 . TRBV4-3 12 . TGCGCCAGCAGCCACCCTGGCTATGGCTACACCTTC CASSHPGYGYTF
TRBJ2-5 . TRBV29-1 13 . TGCAGCGTTGGTCGACAGGAGCCAGAGACCCAGTACTTC CSVGRQEPETQYF
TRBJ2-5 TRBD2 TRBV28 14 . TGTGCCAGCAGTTTGGGGGGGTCGGCAGAGACCCAGTACTTC CASSLGGSAETQYF
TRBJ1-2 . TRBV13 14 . TGTGCCAGCAGCCCTGCTACGTCGCTCTATGGCTACACCTTC CASSPATSLYGYTF
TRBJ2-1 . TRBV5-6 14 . TGTGCCAGCAGCTTGTGGCAGGGGATCAATGAGCAGTTCTTC CASSLWQGINEQFF
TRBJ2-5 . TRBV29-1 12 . TGCAGCGTTGAAGGTCTAGAAGAGACCCAGTACTTC CSVEGLEETQYF
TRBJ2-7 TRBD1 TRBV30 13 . TGTGCCTGGAGTTCGGGACAGGGGGCCGAGCAGTACTTC CAWSSGQGAEQYF
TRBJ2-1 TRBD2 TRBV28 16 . TGTGCCAGCAGTTCCGCTAGCGGGGGGAAACACAATGAGCAGTTCTTC CASSSASGGKHNEQFF
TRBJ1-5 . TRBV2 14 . TGTGCCAGCAGTGAACGGGTCCTCAATCAGCCCCAGCATTTT CASSERVLNQPQHF
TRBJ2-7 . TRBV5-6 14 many TGTGCCAGCAGCTTGGCGCTGATCTCCTACGAGCAGTACTTC CASSLALISYEQYF
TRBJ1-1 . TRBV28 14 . TGTGCCAGCAGACCGTCACAGGAGAACACTGAAGCTTTCTTT CASRPSQENTEAFF
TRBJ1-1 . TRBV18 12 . TGTGCCAGCTCACTCCTTAACACTGAAGCTTTCTTT CASSLLNTEAFF
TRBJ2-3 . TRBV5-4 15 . TGTGCCAGCCATTCTGGGGGGACCAGCACAGATACGCAGTATTTT CASHSGGTSTDTQYF
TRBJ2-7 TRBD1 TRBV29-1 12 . TGCAGCGCTAGGGACAGCTCCTACGAGCAGTACTTC CSARDSSYEQYF